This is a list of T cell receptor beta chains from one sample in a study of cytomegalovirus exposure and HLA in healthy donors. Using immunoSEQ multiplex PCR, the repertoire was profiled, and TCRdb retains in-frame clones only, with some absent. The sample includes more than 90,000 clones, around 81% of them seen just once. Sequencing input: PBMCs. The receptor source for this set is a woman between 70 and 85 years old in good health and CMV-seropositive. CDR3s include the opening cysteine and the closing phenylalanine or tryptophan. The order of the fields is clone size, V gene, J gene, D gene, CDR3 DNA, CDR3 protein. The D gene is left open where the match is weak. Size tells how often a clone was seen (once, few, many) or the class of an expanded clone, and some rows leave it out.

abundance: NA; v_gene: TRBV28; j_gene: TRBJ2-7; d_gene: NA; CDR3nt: TGTGCCAGCAGTGTCCCCGACCTGGGGGGAAGCGAGCAGTACTTC; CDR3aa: CASSVPDLGGSEQYF
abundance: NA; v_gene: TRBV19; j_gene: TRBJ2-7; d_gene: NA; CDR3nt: TGTGCCAGTAGTCCTCTAGCGATCTCCTACGAGCAGTACTTC; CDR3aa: CASSPLAISYEQYF
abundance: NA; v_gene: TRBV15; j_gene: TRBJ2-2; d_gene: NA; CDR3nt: TGTGCCACCAGCAGGACCCGGGACACCGGGGAGCTGTTTTTT; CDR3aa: CATSRTRDTGELFF
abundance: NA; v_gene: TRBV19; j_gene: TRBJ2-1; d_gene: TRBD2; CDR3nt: TGTGCCAGTAGTATCCCCGGGACTAGCGGGAGTGTTTTCTTC; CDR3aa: CASSIPGTSGSVFF
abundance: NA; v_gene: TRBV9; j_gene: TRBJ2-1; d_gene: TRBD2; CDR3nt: TGTGCCAGCAGCGCTAGCGGGAGTAGGCTCAATGAGCAGTTCTTC; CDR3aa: CASSASGSRLNEQFF
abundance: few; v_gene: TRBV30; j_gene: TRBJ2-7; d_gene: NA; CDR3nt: TGTGCCTGGAGCGTTCAAAGAGGTCAGGGGGGCCCCTACGAGCAGTACTTC; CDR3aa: CAWSVQRGQGGPYEQYF
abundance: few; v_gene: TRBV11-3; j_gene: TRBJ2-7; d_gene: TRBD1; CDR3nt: TGTGCCAGCTCTCAGACAGGGGGCTGGAGCTCCTACGAGCAGTACTTC; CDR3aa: CASSQTGGWSSYEQYF
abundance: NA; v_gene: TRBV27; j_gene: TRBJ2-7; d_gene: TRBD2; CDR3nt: TGTGCCAGCAGTTACGGGACTAGCGAGTTCTACGAGCAGTACTTC; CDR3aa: CASSYGTSEFYEQYF
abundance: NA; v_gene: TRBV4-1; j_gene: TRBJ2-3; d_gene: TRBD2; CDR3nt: TGCGCCAGCAGCCAATCGGATTTCGGACTAGAAGCAGATACGCAGTATTTT; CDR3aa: CASSQSDFGLEADTQYF
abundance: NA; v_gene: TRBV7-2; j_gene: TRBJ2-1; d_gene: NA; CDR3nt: TGTGCCAGCAGCCGTTTCCTAGCCGATGAGCAGTTCTTC; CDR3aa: CASSRFLADEQFF
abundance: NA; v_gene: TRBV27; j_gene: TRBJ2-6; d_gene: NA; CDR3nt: TGTGCCAGCAGTTTACTCCTTTCGAGCGGGGCCAACGTCCTGACTTTC; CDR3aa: CASSLLLSSGANVLTF
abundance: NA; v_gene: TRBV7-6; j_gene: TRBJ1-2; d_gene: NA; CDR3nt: TGTGCCAGCAGCGCGGGGGGAGGGAACTATGGCTACACCTTC; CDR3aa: CASSAGGGNYGYTF
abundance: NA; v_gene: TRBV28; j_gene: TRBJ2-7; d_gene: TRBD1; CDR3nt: TGTGCCAGCAGGCCCGCCGGGACAGCTTCTTCCTACGAGCAGTACTTC; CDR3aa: CASRPAGTASSYEQYF
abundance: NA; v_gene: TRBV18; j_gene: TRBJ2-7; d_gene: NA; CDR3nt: TGTGCCAGCTCTACCCGCAAGGGGGAGGAGCAGTACTTC; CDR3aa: CASSTRKGEEQYF
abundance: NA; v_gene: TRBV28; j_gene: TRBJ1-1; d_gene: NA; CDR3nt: TGTGCCAGCAGTCCGAGGACAGTTATGAACACTGAAGCTTTCTTT; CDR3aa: CASSPRTVMNTEAFF
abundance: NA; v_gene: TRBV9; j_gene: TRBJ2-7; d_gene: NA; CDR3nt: TGTGCCAGCAGCGTAACAGGGAACTCCTACGAGCAGTACTTC; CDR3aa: CASSVTGNSYEQYF
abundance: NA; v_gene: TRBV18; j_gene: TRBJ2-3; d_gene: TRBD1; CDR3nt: TGTGCCAGCTCACCACCGCGTGGACAGGGCACGGGGGAGACGCAGTATTTT; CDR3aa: CASSPPRGQGTGETQYF
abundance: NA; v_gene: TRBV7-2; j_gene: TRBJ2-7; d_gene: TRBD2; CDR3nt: TGTGCCAGCACCTTAGGACTAGCGGGAACCTACGAGCAGTACTTC; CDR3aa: CASTLGLAGTYEQYF
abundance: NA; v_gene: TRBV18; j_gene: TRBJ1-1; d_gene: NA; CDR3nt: TGTGCCAGCTCACCGGACAGCCTTAACACTGAAGCTTTCTTT; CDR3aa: CASSPDSLNTEAFF